What follows are 6 T cell receptor beta chains derived from one specimen sequenced in a study of OX40 agonist ivuxolimab in advanced cancers. TCRdb's table, derived via immunoSEQ multiplex PCR, lists solely in-frame clones and lacks some. The table lists approximately 70,000 clones, roughly 82% of them singletons. The specimen comprised CD4+ or CD8+ T cells sorted from blood, sampled in a trial of the OX40 agonist ivuxolimab. Receptors were obtained from an adult with an advanced solid tumor such as melanoma, head and neck, liver or kidney cancer.

A note on this clone: At the DNA level, this CDR3 is encoded by other sequences in the same sample as well. The chain recombines TRBV5-1 with TRBJ1-1, with D tentatively TRBD1 (5 bases). Trimming stripped 0 bases from V and 4 bases from J, with 7 bases between. CDR1 SGHRS and CDR2 YFSETQ come from the germline V gene. The CDR3 contains 13 residues. CDR3 DNA sequence: TGCGCCAGCAGCTTGGCAGGGAGCACTGAAGCTTTCTTT. Translated, it gives CASSLAGSTEAFF.

The chain is built from TRBV19 and TRBJ1-5; 7 bases fit TRBD1. CDR1 is LNHDA, CDR2 SQIVND, per germline (reference sequence). The V and J ends lost 5 bases and 1 base, in that order; junction bases with no gene match: 14. This CDR3 region has 18 residues. CDR3 protein: CASSRLPFDRDSNQPQHF. The CDR3 DNA reads as TGTGCCAGTAGTCGTCTCCCCTTCGACAGGGACAGCAATCAGCCCCAGCATTTT.

The chain employs TRBV7-8 and TRBJ1-6; D may be TRBD1 (5 bases). V lost 7 bases and J lost 5, with 9 bases in between. This CDR3 contains 13 residues. Germline CDR1 is SGHVS and CDR2 is FQNEAQ. The CDR3 coding sequence is TGTGCCAGCACCCACAGGAATAATTCACCCCTCCACTTT. This gives the protein CASTHRNNSPLHF.

This chain uses TRBV30 with TRBJ2-2, with D tentatively TRBD1 (5 bases). The CDR3 loop spans 19 amino acids. Trimming removed 0 bases at V and 0 bases at J, with 20 bases between. Germline values: CDR1 GTSNPN, CDR2 SVGIG (reference sequence). The CDR3 nucleotides read TGTGCCTGGAGTGTAGTAGCCCCCGACAGCTACGCGAACACCGGGGAGCTGTTTTTT. Encoded protein: CAWSVVAPDSYANTGELFF.

This chain connects TRBV25-1 to TRBJ1-1; the D is unclear. The CDR3 runs 15 residues. Per the germline V gene, CDR1 is MGHDK and CDR2 is SYGVNS. The V end lost 5 bases, the J end lost 1 base, and 14 bases lay between the germline ends. The CDR3 DNA reads TGTGCCAGCAGTCCTCAAGGCGGGCGGAACACTGAAGCTTTCTTT. Encoded protein: CASSPQGGRNTEAFF.

The chain employs TRBV25-1 and TRBJ2-1; 7 bases map to TRBD2. The V segment lost 2 bases and the J segment 3 bases; nucleotides outside the gene matches: 1. CDR1 and CDR2 (germline): MGHDK, SYGVNS. CDR3 length: 14 residues. CDR3 region: CASSELADYNEQFF. CDR3 sequence (DNA): TGTGCCAGCAGTGAACTAGCGGACTACAATGAGCAGTTCTTC.